The subject of this entry is one T cell receptor beta chain. The germline V gene has CDR1 LNHDA and CDR2 SQIVND (reference sequence). Trimming cost V 11 bases and J 9 bases, with 20 bases left between them. This CDR3 spans 14 amino acids. This entry belongs to a study of blood T cell repertoires in COVID-19. Study details: T cells, B-cell-depleted T cells, or PBMCs supplied cDNA or gDNA.

In the original workflow: Cell counts per sample came from amplifying reference gene primers. Assay used: immunoSEQ multiplex PCR; TCRdb lists only in-frame clones, some missing. V and J calls and clone size are those listed in that table; D and trimming were worked out from the DNA. This sample has roughly 280,000 clones, with approximately 86% found just once. Sample: peripheral blood. The sequence was obtained from a man aged 30 to 45 with active or convalescent COVID-19. The chain joins TRBV19 to TRBJ1-6; D is possibly TRBD1 (5 bases). CDR3 nucleotide sequence: TGTGCCTTGGTTCAGGGTACCTATGGTTCACCCCTCCACTTT. Translating gives CALVQGTYGSPLHF.